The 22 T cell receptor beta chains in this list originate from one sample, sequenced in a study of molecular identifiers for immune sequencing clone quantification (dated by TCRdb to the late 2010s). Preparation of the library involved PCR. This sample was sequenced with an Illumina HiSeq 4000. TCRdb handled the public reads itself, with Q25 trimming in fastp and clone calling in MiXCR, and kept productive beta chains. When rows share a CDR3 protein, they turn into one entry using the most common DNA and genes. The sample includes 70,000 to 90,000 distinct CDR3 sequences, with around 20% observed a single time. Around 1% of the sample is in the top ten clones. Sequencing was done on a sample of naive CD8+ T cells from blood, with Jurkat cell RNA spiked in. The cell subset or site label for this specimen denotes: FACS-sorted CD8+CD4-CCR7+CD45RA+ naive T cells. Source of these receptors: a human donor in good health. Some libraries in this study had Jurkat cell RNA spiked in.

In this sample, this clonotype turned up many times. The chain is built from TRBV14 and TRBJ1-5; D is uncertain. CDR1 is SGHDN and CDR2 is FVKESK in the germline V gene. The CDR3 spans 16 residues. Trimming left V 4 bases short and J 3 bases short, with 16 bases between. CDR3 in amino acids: CASSPRAVEHNQPQHF. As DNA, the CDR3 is TGTGCCAGCAGCCCAAGGGCCGTCGAGCACAATCAGCCCCAGCATTTT.

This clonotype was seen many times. CDR3 nucleotide sequence: TGTGCCAGCAGTTACTCGACAGGGGCTTCCGTCTATAGCAATCAGCCCCAGCATTTT. It encodes CASSYSTGASVYSNQPQHF. This chain uses TRBV6-2 or TRBV6-3 with TRBJ1-5, with 8 bases lining up with TRBD1. The length of the CDR3 is 19 residues. Trimming cost V 0 bases and J 0 bases; bases outside gene matches: 10. CDR1 is MNHEY and CDR2 is SVGEGT in the germline V gene.

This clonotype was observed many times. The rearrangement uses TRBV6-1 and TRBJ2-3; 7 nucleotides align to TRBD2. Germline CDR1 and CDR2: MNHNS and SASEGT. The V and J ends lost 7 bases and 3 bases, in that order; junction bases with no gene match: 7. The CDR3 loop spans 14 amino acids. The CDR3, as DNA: TGTGCCAGCATCAGGGCGGGAGTTACAGATACGCAGTATTTT. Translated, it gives CASIRAGVTDTQYF.

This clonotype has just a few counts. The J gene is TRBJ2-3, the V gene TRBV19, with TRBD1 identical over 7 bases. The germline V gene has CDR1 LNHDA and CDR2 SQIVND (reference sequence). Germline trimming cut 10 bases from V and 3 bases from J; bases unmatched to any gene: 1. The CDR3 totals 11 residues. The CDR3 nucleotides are TGTGCCATACAGGGGACAGATACGCAGTATTTT. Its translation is CAIQGTDTQYF.

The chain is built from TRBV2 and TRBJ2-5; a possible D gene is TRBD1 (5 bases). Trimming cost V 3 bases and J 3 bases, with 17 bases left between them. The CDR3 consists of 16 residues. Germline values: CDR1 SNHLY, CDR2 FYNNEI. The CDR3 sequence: CASSESYRLLEETQYF. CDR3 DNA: TGTGCCAGCAGTGAGTCTTACAGGCTATTAGAAGAGACCCAGTACTTC.

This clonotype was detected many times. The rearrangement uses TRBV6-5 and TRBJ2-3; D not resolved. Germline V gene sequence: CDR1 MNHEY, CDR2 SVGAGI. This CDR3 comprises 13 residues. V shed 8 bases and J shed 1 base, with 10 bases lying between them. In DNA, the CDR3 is TGTGCCAGCGGAGTAACTCGCACAGATACGCAGTATTTT. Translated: CASGVTRTDTQYF.

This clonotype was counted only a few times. CDR3 bases: TGTGCCAGCAGCGTCGCCGGGACTGGTGAGACCCAGTACTTC. It codes for CASSVAGTGETQYF. The chain joins TRBV9 to TRBJ2-5, with D perhaps TRBD2 (6 bases). This CDR3 region has 14 residues. Deletions cut 2 bases from V and 5 bases from J, with 13 bases between. Germline CDR1 and CDR2: SGDLS and YYNGEE.

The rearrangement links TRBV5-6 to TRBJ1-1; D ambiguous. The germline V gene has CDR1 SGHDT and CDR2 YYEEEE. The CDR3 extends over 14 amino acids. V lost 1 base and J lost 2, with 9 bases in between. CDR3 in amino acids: CASSLFAGNTEAFF. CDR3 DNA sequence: TGTGCCAGCAGCTTGTTTGCGGGAAACACTGAAGCTTTCTTT.

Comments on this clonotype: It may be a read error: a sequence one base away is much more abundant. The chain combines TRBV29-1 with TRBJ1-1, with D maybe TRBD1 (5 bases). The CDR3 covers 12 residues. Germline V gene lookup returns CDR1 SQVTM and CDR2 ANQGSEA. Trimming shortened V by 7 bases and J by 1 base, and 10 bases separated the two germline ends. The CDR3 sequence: CSAYGTNTEAFF. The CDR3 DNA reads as TGCAGCGCCTACGGGACGAACACTGAAGCTTTCTTT.

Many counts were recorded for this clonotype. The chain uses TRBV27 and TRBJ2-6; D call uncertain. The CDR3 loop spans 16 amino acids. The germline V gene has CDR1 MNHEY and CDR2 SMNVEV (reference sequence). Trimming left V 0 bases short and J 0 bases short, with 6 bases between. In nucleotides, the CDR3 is TGTGCCAGCAGTTTATCCCGCAGCTCTGGGGCCAACGTCCTGACTTTC. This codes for CASSLSRSSGANVLTF.

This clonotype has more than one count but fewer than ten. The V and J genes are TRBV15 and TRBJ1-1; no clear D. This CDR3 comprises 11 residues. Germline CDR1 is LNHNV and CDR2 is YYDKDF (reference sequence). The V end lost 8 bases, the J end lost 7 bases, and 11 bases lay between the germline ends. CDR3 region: CATLGVGEAFF. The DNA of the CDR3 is TGTGCCACCCTCGGGGTTGGTGAAGCTTTCTTT.

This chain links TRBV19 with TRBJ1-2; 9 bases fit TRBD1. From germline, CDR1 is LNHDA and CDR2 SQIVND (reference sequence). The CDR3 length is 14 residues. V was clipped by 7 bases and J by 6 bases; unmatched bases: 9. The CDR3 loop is CASTGTGKYHGYTF. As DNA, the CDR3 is TGTGCCAGTACCGGGACAGGGAAATACCATGGCTACACCTTC. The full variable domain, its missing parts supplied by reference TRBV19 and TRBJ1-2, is DGGITQSPKYLFRKEGQNVTLSCEQNLNHDAMYWYRQDPGQGLRLIYYSQIVNDFQKGDIAEGYSVSREKKESFPLTVTSAQKNPTAFYLCASTGTGKYHGYTFGSGTRLTVV.

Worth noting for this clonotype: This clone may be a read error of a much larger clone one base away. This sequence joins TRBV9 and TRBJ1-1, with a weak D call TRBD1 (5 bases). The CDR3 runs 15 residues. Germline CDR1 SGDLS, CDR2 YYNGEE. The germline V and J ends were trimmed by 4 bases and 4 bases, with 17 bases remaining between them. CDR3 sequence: CASSYTAGLGTEAFF. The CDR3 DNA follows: TGTGCCAGCAGCTATACCGCAGGGTTGGGCACTGAAGCTTTCTTT.

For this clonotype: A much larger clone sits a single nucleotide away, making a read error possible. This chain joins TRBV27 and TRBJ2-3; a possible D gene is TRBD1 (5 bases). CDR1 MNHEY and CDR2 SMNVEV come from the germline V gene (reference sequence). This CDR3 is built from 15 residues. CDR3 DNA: TGTGCCAGCAGTTATAGACAGACAAGCACAGATACGCAGAATTTT. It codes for CASSYRQTSTDTQNF.

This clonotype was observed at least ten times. The CDR3 nucleotides read TGTGCCAGCAGCCCAGAGGGACTAGCGGGAGGAGATACGCAGTATTTT. Translation: CASSPEGLAGGDTQYF. V usage is TRBV7-9 and J usage is TRBJ2-3; 15 positions agree with TRBD2. This CDR3 has 16 residues. The germline V gene has CDR1 SEHNR and CDR2 FQNEAQ (reference sequence). The ends lost 5 bases at V and 5 bases at J; junction bases unmatched: 5.

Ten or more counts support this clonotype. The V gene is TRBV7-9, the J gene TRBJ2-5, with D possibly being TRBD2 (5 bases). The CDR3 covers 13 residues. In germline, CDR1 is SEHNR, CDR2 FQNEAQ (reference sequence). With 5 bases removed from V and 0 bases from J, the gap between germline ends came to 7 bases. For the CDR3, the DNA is TGTGCCAGCAGCGAGGGTAACCAAGAGACCCAGTACTTC. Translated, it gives CASSEGNQETQYF.

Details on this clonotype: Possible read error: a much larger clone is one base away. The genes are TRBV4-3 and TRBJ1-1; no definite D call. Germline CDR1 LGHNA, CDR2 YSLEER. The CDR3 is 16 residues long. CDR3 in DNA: TGCGCCGGCAGCCCCGGTACGAGGCGATTGAACACTGAAGCTTTCTTT. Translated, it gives CAGSPGTRRLNTEAFF.

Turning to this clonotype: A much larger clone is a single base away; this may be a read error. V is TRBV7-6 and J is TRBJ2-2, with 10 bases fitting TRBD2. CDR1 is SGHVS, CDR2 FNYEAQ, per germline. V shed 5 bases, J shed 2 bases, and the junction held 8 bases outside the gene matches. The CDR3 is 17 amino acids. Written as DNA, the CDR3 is TGTGCCAGCAGCCGTCACCCTAGCGGGAGTAACACCGGGGAGCTGTTTTTT. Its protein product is CASSRHPSGSNTGELFF.

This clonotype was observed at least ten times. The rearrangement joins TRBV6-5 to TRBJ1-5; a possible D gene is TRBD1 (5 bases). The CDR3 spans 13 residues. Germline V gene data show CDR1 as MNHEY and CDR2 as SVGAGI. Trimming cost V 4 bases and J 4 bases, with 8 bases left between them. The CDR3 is CASSFDSNQPQHF. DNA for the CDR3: TGTGCCAGCAGTTTCGACAGTAATCAGCCCCAGCATTTT.

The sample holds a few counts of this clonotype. Here the CDR3 DNA reads TGTGCCACCACCCGACCGGGACTTCGAGAGACCCAGTACTTC. It encodes CATTRPGLRETQYF. This chain links TRBV15 with TRBJ2-5; D might be TRBD2 (6 bases). Germline CDR1 and CDR2: LNHNV and YYDKDF (reference sequence). The CDR3 totals 14 residues. Trimming took 7 bases from V and 4 from J, leaving 16 bases between them.

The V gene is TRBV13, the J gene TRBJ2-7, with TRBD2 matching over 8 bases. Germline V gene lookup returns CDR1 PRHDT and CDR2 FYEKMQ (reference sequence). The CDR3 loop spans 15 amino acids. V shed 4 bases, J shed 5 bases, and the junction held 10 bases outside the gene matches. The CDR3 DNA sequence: TGTGCCAGCAGCTCTCTCGGGGGACTAGGTAACGAGCAGTACTTC. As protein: CASSSLGGLGNEQYF.

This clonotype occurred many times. The CDR3 DNA follows: TGTGCTTTGGGGGACGCTGAAGCTTTCTTT. It translates to CALGDAEAFF. This chain joins TRBV30 and TRBJ1-1; a weak D match, TRBD1 (5 bases). Germline assignment: CDR1 GTSNPN and CDR2 SVGIG (reference sequence). This CDR3 region has 10 residues. Using reference TRBV30 and TRBJ1-1 for the parts outside the CDR3, the full variable domain is SQTIHQWPATLVQPVGSPLSLECTVEGTSNPNLYWYRQAAGRGLQLLFYSVGIGQISSEVPQNLSASRPQDRQFILSSKKLLLSDSGFYLCALGDAEAFFGQGTRLTVV.